Included here is one TCR beta chain sequence, with context. The antigen is not known. This sample was included in a study of shared clonotypes between healthy human individuals. Study-level findings and limits: Relative to memory subsets, naive subsets generally showed larger estimated richness. An expected dependence of interdonor clonotype sharing on sequencing depth was noted. Apart from blood, nothing was sampled; tissue repertoires likely differ.

This CDR3 spans 16 amino acids. CDR1 is LGHNA and CDR2 is YSLEER in the germline V gene. Trimming pared 1 base from V and 0 bases from J, leaving 11 bases between. The repertoire was sequenced with immunoSEQ multiplex PCR; TCRdb's copy has only in-frame clones and lacks some. This sample carries roughly 2 million clones, 85% to 95% of them seen once, and the ten largest clones take 0.13%. Sequencing used naive CD4+ T cells sorted from blood. Stated subset: CD45RA+ positively selected. The source of this sequence is a man in his late teens or twenties in good health. The chain carries TRBV4-3 and TRBJ2-3; no firm D call. The CDR3 DNA reads as TGCGCCAGCAGCCAAGGACTTATGACTAGCACAGATACGCAGTATTTT. Translating gives CASSQGLMTSTDTQYF.